The TCR beta chain described here comes from a study of T cell repertoires in cytomegalovirus infection. TCRdb reprocessed the reads via MiXCR and lists one record per CDR3 protein. This table holds 45,000 to 60,000 distinct CDR3 sequences, about 18% found once. Trimming removed 6 bases at V and 3 bases at J, with 21 bases between. This CDR3 has 16 residues. To note about this clonotype: Antigen specificity is unknown.

This clonotype originated in a human donor in good health (CMV status not recorded). Some clones in this sample may be carry-over from other donors' samples. V gene TRBV12-3 or TRBV12-4 combines with J gene TRBJ2-7; unclear D gene. Here the sequenced sample was CD8+ T cells from cultured PBMCs, taken from culture after CMV antigen stimulation. The CDR3 bases are TGTGCCAGCAGCCAAACCCCGTCCAGGACCCTCTACGAGCAGTACTTC. Its translation: CASSQTPSRTLYEQYF.